These T cell receptor beta chains were read from a single sample in a study of blood T cell repertoires in COVID-19. This table comes from immunoSEQ multiplex PCR, and its TCRdb copy is limited to in-frame clones, with some not included. The data hold under 300,000 clones, with about 76% observed a single time. The sample taken for sequencing was peripheral blood. The source is a woman aged 60 to 75 with active or convalescent COVID-19. Both conserved end residues are part of each CDR3. Each record gives: J gene, clone size, D gene, V gene, CDR3 DNA, CDR3 protein. The D gene is left open where the match is weak. A row's size may be missing; if present it is once, few, many or a size class.

>TRBJ2-3|NA|NA|TRBV7-2
TGTGCCAGCAGCTTATCTGGGCTAGCGATCGGTCGGAGCACAGATACGCAGTATTTT
CASSLSGLAIGRSTDTQYF
>TRBJ1-1|few|NA|TRBV11-2
TGTGCCAGCAGCTCCCCGGTCCTAAGGAGGTCTGAAGCTTTCTTT
CASSSPVLRRSEAFF
>TRBJ1-2|NA|NA|TRBV11-2
TGTGCCAGCAGCTCCCTAGGAGGGAGGCGCTATGGCTACACCTTC
CASSSLGGRRYGYTF
>TRBJ2-3|NA|NA|TRBV7-9
TGTGCCAGCAGCTCTACCCTCCCAGATACGCAGTATTTT
CASSSTLPDTQYF
>TRBJ2-1|NA|TRBD2|TRBV2
TGTGCCAGCAACCAGGCGGGACTAGCTTACAATGAGCAGTTCTTC
CASNQAGLAYNEQFF
>TRBJ2-7|few|NA|TRBV28
TGTGCCAGCAGTCTAAGGCGGGAGCAGTACTTC
CASSLRREQYF
>TRBJ1-1|few|TRBD1|TRBV7-2
TGTGCCAGCAGCCAGGGACAGGCCCTAACTGAAGCTTTCTTT
CASSQGQALTEAFF
>TRBJ1-1|NA|NA|TRBV30
TGTGCCTGGAGTGCGTCAGGTTTCACTGAAGCTTTCTTT
CAWSASGFTEAFF
>TRBJ2-1|NA|NA|TRBV7-3
TGTGCCAGCAGCTCGATCGGGAACTCCTACAATGAGCAGTTCTTC
CASSSIGNSYNEQFF
>TRBJ2-3|once|NA|TRBV9
TGTGCCAGCAGCCCGAGGGTAGATACGCAGTATTTT
CASSPRVDTQYF
>TRBJ1-2|NA|TRBD1|TRBV11-2
TGTGCCAGCAGCCCCACCCCACGGACAGGGAGTGATGGCTACACCTTC
CASSPTPRTGSDGYTF
>TRBJ1-3|NA|NA|TRBV2
TGTGCCAGCAGTGAAAGGGGAGGGGACGGAAACACCATATATTTT
CASSERGGDGNTIYF
>TRBJ2-5|NA|TRBD2|TRBV4-1
TGCGCCAGCAGCAGAGGGCAGCGGGGGGGCTTAGAGACCCAGTACTTC
CASSRGQRGGLETQYF
>TRBJ1-4|NA|NA|TRBV6-6
TGTGCCAGCAGTTATGAGGGAAATCGTGAAAAACTGTTTTTT
CASSYEGNREKLFF
>TRBJ2-7|once|NA|TRBV19
TGTGCCAGTAGGATGAGCGGACAGTTCTCCTACGAGCAGTACTTC
CASRMSGQFSYEQYF
>TRBJ2-7|NA|TRBD1|TRBV27
TGTGCCAGCAGTCCGTCGGTGAACAGGGGAGAGAGGTACGAGCAGTACTTC
CASSPSVNRGERYEQYF
>TRBJ2-7|once|TRBD2|TRBV3-1/TRBV3-2
TGTGCCAGCAGCGAACTAGCGGGGGGGTCCTACGAGCAGTACTTC
CASSELAGGSYEQYF
>TRBJ2-3|NA|TRBD2|TRBV9
TGTGCCAGCAGCGGGAGTAGCTTCGGCGGGGGTTATACAGATACGCAGTATTTT
CASSGSSFGGGYTDTQYF
>TRBJ1-1|NA|NA|TRBV7-2
TGTGCCAGCAGCTTAGTGTCGGGGAACACTGAAGCTTTCTTT
CASSLVSGNTEAFF
>TRBJ1-6|NA|TRBD1|TRBV9
TGTGCCAGCAGCGTCGTTGACAGGGGTCCACCCCTCCACTTT
CASSVVDRGPPLHF
>TRBJ1-2|NA|NA|TRBV29-1
TGCAGCGTTGATTCCAGGGAGGGCTATGGCTACACCTTC
CSVDSREGYGYTF
>TRBJ2-7|NA|NA|TRBV28
TGTGCCAGCACCCGCGGGGGCTCGGTGGGCTACGAGCAGTACTTC
CASTRGGSVGYEQYF